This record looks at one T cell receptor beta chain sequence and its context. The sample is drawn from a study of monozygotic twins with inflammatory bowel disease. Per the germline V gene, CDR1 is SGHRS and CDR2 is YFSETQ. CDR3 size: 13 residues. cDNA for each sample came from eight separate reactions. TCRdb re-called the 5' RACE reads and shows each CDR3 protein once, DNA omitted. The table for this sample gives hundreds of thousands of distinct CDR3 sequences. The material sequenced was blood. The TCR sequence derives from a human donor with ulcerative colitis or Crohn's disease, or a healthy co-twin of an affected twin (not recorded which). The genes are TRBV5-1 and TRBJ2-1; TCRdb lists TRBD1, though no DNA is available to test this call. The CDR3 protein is CASSFDGNNEQFF. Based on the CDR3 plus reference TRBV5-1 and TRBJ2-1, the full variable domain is KAGVTQTPRYLIKTRGQQVTLSCSPISGHRSVSWYQQTPGQGLQFLFEYFSETQRNKGNFPGRFSGRQFSNSRSEMNVSTLELGDSALYLCASSFDGNNEQFFGPGTRLTVL.